These 27 T cell receptor beta chains share one sample of origin, sequenced in a study of control samples from healthy donors and cancer patients. The method was immunoSEQ multiplex PCR; TCRdb's version includes in-frame clones alone and lacks a portion of them. The sample lists over 80,000 clones; approximately 81% were seen once. The sequencing input was blood. The receptor source for this set is a woman aged 25 to 39 in good health.

This clone was observed many times. The V and J genes are TRBV29-1 and TRBJ2-1; 9 positions match TRBD1. V gave up 3 bases and J gave up 9 bases; unmatched junction bases: 6. The length of the CDR3 is 13 residues. Germline loops: CDR1 SQVTM, CDR2 ANQGSEA. This CDR3 reads CSVDGDRVGEQFF. The CDR3 DNA reads TGCAGCGTTGACGGGGACAGGGTAGGTGAGCAGTTCTTC.

The chain is built from TRBV11-2 and TRBJ1-2, with a possible D match to TRBD1 (5 bases). V was cut by 2 bases and J by 2 bases, with 15 bases left in between. From germline, CDR1 is SGHAT and CDR2 FQNNGV. CDR3 length equals 16 residues. In nucleotides, the CDR3 is TGTGCCAGCAGCTTAACGGGGCAGGGTCTGAACTATGGCTACACCTTC. As protein: CASSLTGQGLNYGYTF.

This clone has just a few counts. The sample carries other DNA sequences with the same CDR3. This rearrangement joins TRBV4-3 to TRBJ2-5; TRBD2 matches 8 bases. Germline V gene data show CDR1 as LGHNA and CDR2 as YSLEER. The V and J ends lost 1 base and 4 bases, in that order; junction bases with no gene match: 17. The CDR3 loop spans 19 amino acids. The CDR3 is CASSQGGGRGAEGGETQYF. The CDR3 DNA follows: TGCGCCAGCAGCCAAGGCGGGGGGCGGGGGGCGGAGGGTGGAGAGACCCAGTACTTC.

In this sample, this clone turned up once. This chain links TRBV6-5 with TRBJ2-2; D not resolved. The CDR3 sequence is 12 residues long. V was clipped by 7 bases and J by 1 base, with 4 bases between them. The germline CDR1 and CDR2 sequences are MNHEY and SVGAGI. The CDR3 protein is CASTENTGELFF. CDR3 DNA sequence: TGTGCCAGCACGGAGAACACCGGGGAGCTGTTTTTT.

The chain recombines TRBV10-2 with TRBJ2-2; D unresolved. From germline, CDR1 is WSHSY and CDR2 SAAADI. Trimming took off 7 bases at V and 6 bases at J, with 6 bases between the two ends. The CDR3 consists of 11 residues. CDR3 region: CASKHSGELFF. CDR3 DNA: TGCGCCAGCAAACATTCCGGGGAGCTGTTTTTT.

The CDR3 sequence: CASSIVDSSNEQFF. As DNA, the CDR3 is TGTGCCAGTAGTATTGTGGATAGTAGCAATGAGCAGTTCTTC. The chain joins TRBV19 to TRBJ2-1; D not resolved. V lost 3 bases, J lost 6 bases, and 12 bases lay in between. The CDR3 is 14 amino acids. The V gene's germline CDR1 is LNHDA and CDR2 SQIVND (reference sequence).

The chain carries TRBV29-1 and TRBJ1-2; tentatively, D is TRBD1 (5 bases). The CDR3 extends over 14 amino acids. Trimming left V 5 bases short and J 7 bases short, with 20 bases between. Germline V gene lookup returns CDR1 SQVTM and CDR2 ANQGSEA. The CDR3 DNA follows: TGCAGCGTTCCGGACGAACGCATAAGGGGTGGCTACACCTTC. Protein sequence: CSVPDERIRGGYTF.

DNA of the CDR3: TGTGCCAGTAGTCCGGACTCTGGAAACACCATATATTTT. Translation: CASSPDSGNTIYF. The rearrangement links TRBV19 to TRBJ1-3; D unresolved. Germline loops: CDR1 LNHDA, CDR2 SQIVND (reference sequence). The CDR3 runs to 13 residues. The V end was cut by 5 bases, the J end by 0 bases, with 5 bases between. The full variable domain, completed using reference TRBV19 and TRBJ1-3, is DGGITQSPKYLFRKEGQNVTLSCEQNLNHDAMYWYRQDPGQGLRLIYYSQIVNDFQKGDIAEGYSVSREKKESFPLTVTSAQKNPTAFYLCASSPDSGNTIYFGEGSWLTVV.

The rearrangement links TRBV4-2 to TRBJ2-7, with 13 bases lining up with TRBD2. V was pared by 4 bases and J by 7 bases, with 7 bases of the junction left unmatched. CDR1 is LGHNA, CDR2 YNFKEQ, per germline. The CDR3 consists of 15 residues. The CDR3 region has the DNA TGTGCCAGCAGCCGACGACTAGCGGGGGGTGAAGAGCAGTACTTC. Amino acid sequence: CASSRRLAGGEEQYF.

This sequence joins TRBV6-1 and TRBJ2-7; D is possibly TRBD1 or TRBD2 (5 bases each). Germline-derived CDR1 and CDR2 are MNHNS and SASEGT. The CDR3 runs to 13 residues. Between the trimmed V and J ends, which lost 2 bases and 2 bases, there was a span of 7 bases. The chain's CDR3 is CASSELGAYEQYF. Written as DNA, the CDR3 is TGTGCCAGCAGTGAACTGGGGGCCTACGAGCAGTACTTC.

V usage is TRBV5-4 and J usage is TRBJ1-2; 7 bases fit TRBD1. CDR3 length: 15 residues. The V and J ends lost 4 bases and 5 bases, in that order; junction bases with no gene match: 11. Germline V lookup: CDR1 SGHNT, CDR2 YYREEE (reference sequence). This CDR3 is CASSRDRAETYGYTF. CDR3 nucleotides: TGTGCCAGCAGCCGCGACAGGGCGGAAACTTATGGCTACACCTTC.

The CDR3 sequence: CASRPTGYNSPLHF. For the CDR3, the DNA is TGTGCCAGCAGACCGACCGGTTATAATTCACCCCTCCACTTT. This sequence joins TRBV9 and TRBJ1-6; D is uncertain. V shed 5 bases and J shed 4 bases, with 10 bases lying between them. Germline V lookup: CDR1 SGDLS, CDR2 YYNGEE. The CDR3 is 14 residues long.

The chain recombines TRBV9 with TRBJ1-1; D uncertain. Germline lookup yields CDR1 SGDLS and CDR2 YYNGEE. Trimming removed 2 bases from V and 0 bases from J, with 5 bases in between. This CDR3 region has 13 residues. The CDR3, as DNA: TGTGCCAGCAGCGTTAGTATGAACACTGAAGCTTTCTTT. This codes for CASSVSMNTEAFF.

The chain links TRBV6-5 to TRBJ2-1; 12 positions match TRBD2. The ends lost 7 bases at V and 5 bases at J; junction bases unmatched: 6. CDR3 length: 15 amino acids. In germline, CDR1 is MNHEY, CDR2 SVGAGI. The CDR3 loop reads CASIWTSGNNNEQFF. For the CDR3, the DNA is TGTGCCAGCATTTGGACTAGCGGGAATAACAATGAGCAGTTCTTC.

This clone was observed once. The chain carries TRBV29-1 and TRBJ1-3; D may be TRBD1 (6 bases). CDR3 length: 14 residues. V dropped 3 bases and J dropped 3 bases, with 12 bases sitting between them. Germline V lookup: CDR1 SQVTM, CDR2 ANQGSEA. The CDR3 DNA follows: TGCAGCGTTGATCCAGGGGCCAGTGGAAACACCATATATTTT. It is translated as CSVDPGASGNTIYF.

About this clone: At one end the junction does not follow the germline gene, possibly because of a read error. The chain has TRBV5-6 and TRBJ1-2, with D possibly TRBD1 on 6 matching bases. The CDR3 is made up of 15 amino acids. Germline CDR1 and CDR2: SGHDT and YYEEEE. This CDR3 reads CASGLVRGAIYGYTF. In nucleotides, the CDR3 is TGTGCCAGCGGCTTGGTTCGGGGGGCGATCTATGGCTACACCTTC.

This chain joins TRBV19 and TRBJ1-2; 7 bases map to TRBD1. V gave up 4 bases and J gave up 3 bases; unmatched junction bases: 5. Germline V gene data show CDR1 as LNHDA and CDR2 as SQIVND (reference sequence). This CDR3 spans 14 amino acids. CDR3 DNA: TGTGCCAGTAGTACACCGGGACAGCACTATGGCTACACCTTC. Translating it yields CASSTPGQHYGYTF.

This sequence joins TRBV24-1 and TRBJ2-1; 9 nucleotides align to TRBD1. The CDR3 contains 16 residues. The junction had 6 bases not matched to a gene; V was cut back by 5 bases and J by 2 bases. CDR1 is KGHDR, CDR2 SFDVKD, per germline. The CDR3 nucleotides read TGTGCCACCAGTGTCGACAGGGGGATGACCTACAATGAGCAGTTCTTC. Translated: CATSVDRGMTYNEQFF.

The rearrangement joins TRBV6-6 to TRBJ1-5, with D maybe TRBD1 (5 bases). With 2 bases removed from V and 3 bases from J, the gap between germline ends came to 11 bases. CDR3 length: 15 residues. Germline V gene data show CDR1 as MNHNY and CDR2 as SVGAGI (reference sequence). The CDR3 region is CASSYVAGNNQPQHF. The CDR3, as DNA: TGTGCCAGCAGTTACGTAGCAGGGAACAATCAGCCCCAGCATTTT.

This clone was counted a few times. The chain uses TRBV7-9 and TRBJ2-3; TRBD1 aligns across 9 bases. V lost 1 base, J lost 4 bases, and 0 bases stayed unmatched. The V gene's germline CDR1 is SEHNR and CDR2 FQNEAQ (reference sequence). This CDR3 spans 14 amino acids. CDR3 coding DNA: TGTGCCAGCAGCTTAGGGACAGGGGCAGATACGCAGTATTTT. It codes for CASSLGTGADTQYF.

The CDR3 spells CASSYGQAGHYNEQFF. The CDR3 DNA is TGTGCCAGCAGTTACGGACAGGCCGGGCATTACAATGAGCAGTTCTTC. The chain employs TRBV6-5 and TRBJ2-1, with 7 bases identical to TRBD1. CDR3 length equals 16 residues. After removal of 2 bases from V and 4 bases from J, the junction contained 8 bases not matched to a gene. Germline lookup yields CDR1 MNHEY and CDR2 SVGAGI.

The V call is TRBV7-2, the J call TRBJ2-6; D is unresolved. V was trimmed by 4 bases and J by 0 bases, leaving 7 bases between them. Germline V gene lookup returns CDR1 SGHTA and CDR2 FQGNSA. There are 15 residues in the CDR3. CDR3 loop: CASSSGGSGANVLTF. The CDR3 region has the DNA TGTGCCAGCAGCTCCGGTGGCTCTGGGGCCAACGTCCTGACTTTC.

This chain joins TRBV6-2 or TRBV6-3 and TRBJ1-1; no definite D call. The V gene's germline CDR1 is MNHEY and CDR2 SVGEGT. The length of the CDR3 is 14 residues. The V end lost 2 bases, the J end lost 4 bases, and 11 bases lay between the germline ends. This CDR3 reads CASSYLSEGTEAFF. The CDR3 nucleotides read TGTGCCAGCAGTTACCTTTCCGAGGGCACTGAAGCTTTCTTT.

V and J are TRBV25-1 and TRBJ2-5, with 7 bases identical to TRBD1. Germline CDR1 reads MGHDK; CDR2 reads SYGVNS. V shed 3 bases, J shed 4 bases, and the junction held 8 bases outside the gene matches. This CDR3 is 15 amino acids long. The CDR3 region is CASSELRGLGETQYF. CDR3 DNA sequence: TGTGCCAGCAGTGAGCTCAGGGGGTTAGGAGAGACCCAGTACTTC.

J is TRBJ1-4 and V is TRBV18, with 9 bases identical to TRBD1. From germline, CDR1 is KGHSH and CDR2 LQKENI. The CDR3 consists of 14 residues. Losses at the gene ends were 3 bases for V and 7 bases for J; bases not matched to a gene: 3. The CDR3 region is CASSPRDRAEKLFF. The CDR3 coding sequence is TGTGCCAGCTCACCTCGGGACAGGGCTGAAAAACTGTTTTTT.

The chain employs TRBV29-1 and TRBJ1-2, with D perhaps TRBD1 (6 bases). This CDR3 is built from 16 residues. Germline CDR1 is SQVTM and CDR2 is ANQGSEA. Trimming cost V 8 bases and J 2 bases, with 24 bases left between them. In DNA form, the CDR3 reads TGCAGCATACCCAGCTGGGGGCACAATCGAAACTATGGCTACACCTTC. As protein: CSIPSWGHNRNYGYTF.

The chain is built from TRBV5-1 and TRBJ1-2; 9 bases are shared with TRBD1. V lost 5 bases to trimming and J lost 3 bases; unmatched junction nucleotides: 11. The CDR3 runs 16 residues. Looked up from germline, CDR1 is SGHRS and CDR2 is YFSETQ. The CDR3 here is CASSPGQGRSDYGYTF. The CDR3 region has the DNA TGCGCCAGCAGTCCTGGACAGGGGCGCAGTGACTATGGCTACACCTTC.